This T cell receptor beta chain was recovered during a study of beta chain features in type 1 diabetes (dated by TCRdb to the late 2010s). For context, the study as a whole: Mean age, gender distribution, total cell number and subset yield did not differ between patients and healthy donors. In the study, TCRB repertoires of sorted circulating CD4+ T cell subsets from recently diagnosed type 1 diabetes patients were compared with those of matched healthy donors. Whereas all 30 or so donors provided naive and central memory subsets, regulatory and stem cell-like memory subsets were isolated from just 8 patients and about 8 healthy donors. A total of about 99,000,000 sorted cells were examined across all samples, and RNA yield correlated strongly with the number of cells per subset.

This clone was detected a few times. The antigen it binds to is not known. One base away there is no much larger clone; base qualities are not given. The research as a whole found: Naive, central memory and regulatory TCRB repertoires appeared more similar among patients than among healthy donors. Only small numbers of individuals were included in the HLA sub-analyses, which left unresolved whether HLA type had any influence on TCRB rearrangement. PCR might favor shorter templates, but patient and control samples were amplified and corrected together, so any skew would affect both groups equally. A moderate but significant shortening of TCRB CDR3 length was observed in type 1 diabetes patients in all four CD4+ subsets. Patients with type 1 diabetes made fewer insertions and deleted more nucleotides at VDJ recombination sites, implying thymic rearrangement abnormalities. Because cDNA was sequenced instead of genomic DNA, activated cells with high expression could be over-represented, although the groups did not differ in activation or CD3 levels.

V is shortened by 5 bases, J by 5 bases, and the region joining them spans 15 bases. The germline V gene yields MNHEY for CDR1 and SVGAGI for CDR2. From its cysteine to its phenylalanine, the CDR3 spans 14 amino acids. The only DNA kept is the CDR3, 42 bases in frame from the first base. The entire amount of isolated RNA was reverse transcribed using the High Capacity cDNA Reverse Transcription Kit, so the sequenced TCRB transcripts were expressed ones. Naive, central memory and regulatory T cell samples underwent deep immunoSEQ sequencing, averaging about 3.57 million total reads per sample. After sorted cells were lysed in RLT buffer, RNA was extracted with DNase-treated RNeasy Micro or Mini kits, with the choice depending on cell number. Each cell subset was processed separately to prevent cross-contamination, with patient and healthy donor samples processed together. Using the immunoSEQ multiplex PCR, TCRB sequences were amplified from cDNA into 87-bp fragments spanning the CDR3 region. Sequencing of the amplicons was performed on the Illumina HiSeq platform. As for how the authors treated the data: Synthetic template baselines were used to correct PCR bias computationally, reads within Hamming distance 2 were collapsed, and singletons that could not be merged were discarded. Reads were aligned against IMGT to assign V, D and J genes, CDR3 length and insertions or deletions at six rearrangement sites. Within each subset, clonotype counts were normalized to the number of sorted cells before true diversity and Gini coefficients were calculated with the tcR R package. Repertoire sharing was quantified using the overlap coefficient calculated on TCRB nucleotide sequences. Out-of-frame TCRB sequences from naive cells were analyzed to stand in for the pre-selection repertoire. Sourced from immuneACCESS, this table was stored by TCRdb with only in-frame sequences that have V and J called. A share of the clones is absent; for the studies checked, an unresolved V gene accounts for under half, and the remainder has no known explanation. D and trimming were read from the DNA, whereas the V and J calls and clone size are those reported in that table. The sample table lists some 270,000 clones, about 14% of them with a count of one. 0.026% of the sample is in the top ten clones.

From each donor, a single peripheral blood sample of around 0.12 L on average was drawn into heparinised tubes. A BD FACSAria II and a panel including CD45RO, CCR7, CD25, CD127, CD95 and CD27 were used to sort naive, central memory, regulatory and stem cell-like memory CD4+ T cells. Every sorted population had a purity above 95%. Right away, PBMCs were isolated by Lymphoprep density gradient centrifugation and were stained directly, with no culture step. To minimize batch effects, samples were stained and sorted in pairs, one healthy donor with one patient per experiment. The V gene is TRBV6-5 and the J gene is TRBJ1-1; the D region possibly corresponds to TRBD1 (5 bases align). Material for sequencing was naive CD4+ T cells from blood. Taken with the paper, the label for cell subset or site translates to: true naive CD4+ T cells. This clonotype was sampled from a woman in her forties in good health. Here the CDR3 is given as CASSIDPGGTEAFF. In nucleotides, the sequence is TGTGCCAGCAGTATTGACCCGGGGGGGACTGAAGCTTTCTTT.